This entry concerns a single TCR beta chain. The antigen is undetermined. Germline is not matched at one junction end, which may reflect a read error. This record comes from a study of regulatory T cells in long-lasting Graves disease. The wider study: Antithyroid drug intake by newly diagnosed Graves' patients had lasted under 3 months. Whole-study findings and limits: Persistent Graves' patients showed a TCR diversity that was lower than that of newly diagnosed ones. The study found persistent patients shared more public clonotypes (roughly 3,000) than new patients (around 1,000).

Construction of the TCR beta libraries employed iRepertoire HTBI primers in conjunction with Arm-PCR of CDR3 regions. TCRdb called the multiplex PCR reads again in MiXCR, with one record for every CDR3 protein. The sample shows 680,000 or so distinct CDR3 sequences, approximately 15% of them seen only once. Sample time point: newly diagnosed GD, antithyroid drugs for less than 3 months. After RNA was extracted from PBMCs, the TCR library was made from it. The CDR3 is 16 amino acids. In germline, CDR1 is SGHKS, CDR2 YYEKEE (reference sequence). The sample was also reused in another study, on T cells in Graves' hyperthyroidism and ophthalmopathy. According to that study: HTBI primers were employed in a first-round RT-PCR of the TCR CDR3.

The receptor's source is a woman under 40 with Graves disease. The chain combines TRBV5-5 with TRBJ2-5, with D tentatively TRBD1 or TRBD2 (5 bases each). The specimen comprised peripheral blood mononuclear cells (PBMCs), sampled at new diagnosis, from a patient treated with antithyroid drugs. The CDR3 sequence: CASSLGVWGREETQYF. The CDR3 DNA follows: TGCGCCAGCAGCTTGGGGGTTTGGGGTAGAGAAGAGACCCAGTACTTC.